This T cell receptor (beta chain) comes out of a study of long-term antiretroviral therapy in people with HIV. Sequencing relied on immunoSEQ assay v3.0, run at survey level. Generated by immunoSEQ multiplex PCR, the TCRdb table keeps only in-frame clones and is missing some. Here the sample spans 25,000 to 30,000 clones, more than 75% being singletons. About 1-10 million cryopreserved PBMC were held in samples before DNA extraction. The V gene end was trimmed by 4 bases and the J gene end by 4 bases; junction bases not matched to a gene: 13. CDR3 length: 17 amino acids. CDR1 is MGHRA, CDR2 YSYEKL, per germline.

Source: unsorted PBMCs, taken 2.9 years after starting antiretroviral therapy. This TCR came from a man aged 45-65 years with HIV. The chain has TRBV4-1 and TRBJ2-3, with 8 bases lining up with TRBD2. The CDR3 reads CASSPDSIAGWADTQYF. The CDR3 coding sequence is TGCGCCAGCAGCCCCGACTCAATAGCGGGGTGGGCAGATACGCAGTATTTT.